The 10 T cell receptor beta chains reported below all come from one sample, sequenced in a study of blood T cell repertoires in COVID-19. TCRdb's table, derived via immunoSEQ multiplex PCR, lists solely in-frame clones and lacks some. The table has about 170,000 clones, about three quarters seen once. The specimen sequenced was peripheral blood. These receptors all come from a man between 60 and 75 years old with acute or convalescent COVID-19.

The chain carries TRBV30 and TRBJ1-2; TRBD1 matches 9 bases. The V gene's germline CDR1 is GTSNPN and CDR2 SVGIG (reference sequence). V shed 0 bases, J shed 2 bases, and the junction held 4 bases outside the gene matches. The CDR3 is 15 amino acids. The CDR3 nucleotides are TGTGCCTGGAGTGTTATAGGACAGGGGAACTATGGCTACACCTTC. It specifies CAWSVIGQGNYGYTF.

This clone was counted once. The chain links TRBV6-5 to TRBJ1-5; 10 bases match TRBD1. Per the germline V gene, CDR1 is MNHEY and CDR2 is SVGAGI. V shed 6 bases and J 3 bases; nucleotides not matched to a gene: 5. This CDR3 comprises 15 residues. The CDR3 region is CASRTDRGDNQPQHF. The CDR3 bases are TGTGCCAGCAGGACGGACAGGGGGGACAATCAGCCCCAGCATTTT.

This chain links TRBV29-1 with TRBJ2-1; maybe TRBD2 (5 bases). The CDR3 sequence is 12 residues long. The ends were cut back, 3 bases at V and 4 bases at J, with 7 bases in the middle. Germline V CDR1 and CDR2: SQVTM, ANQGSEA. The CDR3 DNA sequence: TGCAGCGTTGACAGGAGGTACAATGAGCAGTTCTTC. This gives the protein CSVDRRYNEQFF.

The chain employs TRBV27 and TRBJ2-7, with 9 bases lining up with TRBD2. V lost 5 bases and J lost 4; bases outside the gene matches: 9. Germline lookup yields CDR1 MNHEY and CDR2 SMNVEV (reference sequence). This CDR3 comprises 15 residues. The CDR3 DNA reads TGTGCCAGCAGTCCCCTTAGCGGGGGTAGTTACGAGCAGTACTTC. Translated: CASSPLSGGSYEQYF.

The chain is built from TRBV5-4 and TRBJ1-4, with 9 bases aligning to TRBD1. The germline CDR1 and CDR2 sequences are SGHNT and YYREEE (reference sequence). With V trimmed by 0 bases and J by 3 bases, 3 bases remained unmatched. The CDR3 length is 16 residues. CDR3 bases: TGTGCCAGCAGCTTGGACAGGGGGCAAGCTAATGAAAAACTGTTTTTT. Amino acids: CASSLDRGQANEKLFF. Based on the CDR3 plus reference TRBV5-4 and TRBJ1-4, the full variable domain is ETGVTQSPTHLIKTRGQQVTLRCSSQSGHNTVSWYQQALGQGPQFIFQYYREEENGRGNFPPRFSGLQFPNYSSELNVNALELDDSALYLCASSLDRGQANEKLFFGSGTQLSVL.

In its sample, this clone was seen a few times. V is TRBV10-2 and J is TRBJ2-7, with a tentative D call TRBD1 (6 bases). The CDR3 contains 14 residues. Germline lookup yields CDR1 WSHSY and CDR2 SAAADI. V lost 4 bases and J 4 bases, leaving 14 bases between the germline ends. The CDR3 DNA follows: TGCGCCAGCAGTGGATCGGCAGGGGAATACGAGCAGTACTTC. Its protein is CASSGSAGEYEQYF.

The chain recombines TRBV7-3 with TRBJ2-1; 7 nucleotides line up with TRBD1. CDR1 is SGHTA and CDR2 is FQGTGA in the germline V gene. The ends lost 3 bases at V and 5 bases at J; junction bases unmatched: 4. CDR3 size: 14 residues. The CDR3 nucleotides are TGTGCCAGCAGCTTCCGGGACAGCGACAATGAGCAGTTCTTC. This gives the protein CASSFRDSDNEQFF.

V gene TRBV30 combines with J gene TRBJ1-6, with 8 bases identical to TRBD1. The germline V gene has CDR1 GTSNPN and CDR2 SVGIG (reference sequence). V trimming: 5 bases; J trimming: 7 bases; junction bases outside the gene matches: 10. This CDR3 has 15 residues. DNA of the CDR3: TGTGCCTGGGAGACTAAGGACAGGGTCAATTCACCCCTCCACTTT. This encodes CAWETKDRVNSPLHF. The entire variable domain, with the rest obtained from reference TRBV30 and TRBJ1-6, is as follows: SQTIHQWPATLVQPVGSPLSLECTVEGTSNPNLYWYRQAAGRGLQLLFYSVGIGQISSEVPQNLSASRPQDRQFILSSKKLLLSDSGFYLCAWETKDRVNSPLHFGNGTRLTVT.

This sequence joins TRBV4-1 and TRBJ2-5; the D gene is possibly TRBD2 (5 bases). Germline CDR1 is MGHRA and CDR2 is YSYEKL. V lost 0 bases and J 2 bases, leaving 10 bases between the germline ends. This CDR3 has 15 amino acids. DNA for the CDR3: TGCGCCAGCAGCCAAGATGTTGGACTTCAAGAGACCCAGTACTTC. Amino acid sequence: CASSQDVGLQETQYF.

This chain connects TRBV24-1 to TRBJ1-1; the match to TRBD1 covers 7 bases. This CDR3 contains 12 residues. Germline loops: CDR1 KGHDR, CDR2 SFDVKD. V shed 3 bases, J shed 11 bases, and the junction held 5 bases outside the gene matches. The CDR3 region is CATSDHRGLAFF. Written as DNA, the CDR3 is TGTGCCACCAGTGATCACAGGGGCTTGGCTTTCTTT.